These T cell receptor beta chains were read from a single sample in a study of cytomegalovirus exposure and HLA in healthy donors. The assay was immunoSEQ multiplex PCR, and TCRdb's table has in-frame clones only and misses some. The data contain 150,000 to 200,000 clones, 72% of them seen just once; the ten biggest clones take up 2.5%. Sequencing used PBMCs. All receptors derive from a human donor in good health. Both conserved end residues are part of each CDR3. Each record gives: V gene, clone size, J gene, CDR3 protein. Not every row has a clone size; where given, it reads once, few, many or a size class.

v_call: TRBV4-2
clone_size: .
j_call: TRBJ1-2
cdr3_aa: CASSQQIPSGSYGYTF

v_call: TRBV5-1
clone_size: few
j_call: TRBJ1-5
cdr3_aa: CASSLGMSNQPQHF

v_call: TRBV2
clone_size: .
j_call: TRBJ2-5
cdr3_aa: CASRQRTGSGETQYF

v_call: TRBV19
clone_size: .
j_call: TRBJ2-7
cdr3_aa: CASSIVVGGSYEQYF

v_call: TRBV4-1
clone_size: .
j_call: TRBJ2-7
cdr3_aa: CASSQSPAGTYEQYF

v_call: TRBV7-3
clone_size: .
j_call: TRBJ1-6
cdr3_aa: CASSPNLMARDRVESPLHF

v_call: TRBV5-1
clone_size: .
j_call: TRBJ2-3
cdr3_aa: CASSWDHRAQADTQYF

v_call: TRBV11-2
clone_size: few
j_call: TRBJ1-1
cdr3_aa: CASRQLNTEAFF

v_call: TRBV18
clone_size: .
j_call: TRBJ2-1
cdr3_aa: CASSPRDRGLVNNEQFF

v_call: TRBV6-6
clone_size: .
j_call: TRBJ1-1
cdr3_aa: CASSYGGLNTEAFF